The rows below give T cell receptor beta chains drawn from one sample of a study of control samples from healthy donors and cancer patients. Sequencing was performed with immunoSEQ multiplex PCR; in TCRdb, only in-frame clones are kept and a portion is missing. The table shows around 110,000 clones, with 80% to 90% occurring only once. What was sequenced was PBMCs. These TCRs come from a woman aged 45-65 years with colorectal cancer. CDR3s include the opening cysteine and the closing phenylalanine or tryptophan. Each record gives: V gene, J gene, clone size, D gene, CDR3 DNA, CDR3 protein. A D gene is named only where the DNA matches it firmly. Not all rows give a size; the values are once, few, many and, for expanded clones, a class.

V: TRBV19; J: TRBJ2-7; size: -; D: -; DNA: TGTGCCAGTAGGGGAACGCGGGGATCCTCCTACGAGCAGTACTTC; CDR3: CASRGTRGSSYEQYF
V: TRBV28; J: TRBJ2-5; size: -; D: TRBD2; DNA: TGTGCCAGCAGTTTTGCAGCGGGGCAAGAGACCCAGTACTTC; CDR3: CASSFAAGQETQYF
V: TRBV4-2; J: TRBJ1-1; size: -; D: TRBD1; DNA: TGTGCCAGCAGCCCTAACAGGGGGAAGAACACTGAAGCTTTCTTT; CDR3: CASSPNRGKNTEAFF
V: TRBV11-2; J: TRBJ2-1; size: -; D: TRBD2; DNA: TGTGCCAGCAGCTTAGTTAGTCCTAGCGGGAGTAATGAGCAGTTCTTC; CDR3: CASSLVSPSGSNEQFF
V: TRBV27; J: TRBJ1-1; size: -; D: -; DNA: TGTGCCAGCAGTTTAGGTTATCCGGGTAGCTTGAACACTGAAGCTTTCTTT; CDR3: CASSLGYPGSLNTEAFF
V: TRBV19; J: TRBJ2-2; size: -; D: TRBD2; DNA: TGTGCCAGTAGTGGCGGACTAGCGGGGGCCTTTGGGGAGCTGTTTTTT; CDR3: CASSGGLAGAFGELFF
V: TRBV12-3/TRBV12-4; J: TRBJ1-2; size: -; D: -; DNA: TGTGCCAGCAGTTTAAGTTCGTATGGCTACACCTTC; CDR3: CASSLSSYGYTF
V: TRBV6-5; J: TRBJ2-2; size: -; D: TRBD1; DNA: TGTGCCAGCAACAGGGGGCGGGAAGTCGGGGAGCTGTTTTTT; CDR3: CASNRGREVGELFF
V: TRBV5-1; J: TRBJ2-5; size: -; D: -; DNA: TGCGCCAGCAGCTTGGAAAGGGGATCACAAGAGACCCAGTACTTC; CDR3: CASSLERGSQETQYF
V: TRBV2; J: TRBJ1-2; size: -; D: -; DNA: TGTGCCAGCACCAGGAGGGGGTATGGCTACACCTTC; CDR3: CASTRRGYGYTF
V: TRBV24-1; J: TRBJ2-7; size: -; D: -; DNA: TGTGCCACCAGTGATTGGGTCGAGAGGCTCTCCTACGAGCAGTACTTC; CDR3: CATSDWVERLSYEQYF
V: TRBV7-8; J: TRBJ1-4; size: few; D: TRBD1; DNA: TGTGCCAGCAGTGTCACGGGACAGCATGGGGGAAAACTGTTTTTT; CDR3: CASSVTGQHGGKLFF
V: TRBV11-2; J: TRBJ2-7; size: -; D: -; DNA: TGTGCCAGCCAACTAGAACCGGGACGGGGGACCGGCGAGCAGTACTTC; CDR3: CASQLEPGRGTGEQYF
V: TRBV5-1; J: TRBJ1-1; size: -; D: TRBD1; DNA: TGCGCCAGCAGCTTGGGGACAGGGGGCGCTGAAGCTTTCTTT; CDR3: CASSLGTGGAEAFF
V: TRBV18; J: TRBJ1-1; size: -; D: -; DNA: TGTGCCAGCTCACCACCAGGCACAGGCCGGCGGAACACTGAAGCTTTCTTT; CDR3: CASSPPGTGRRNTEAFF
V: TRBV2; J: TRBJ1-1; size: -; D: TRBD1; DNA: TGTGCCAGCAGCTTGACAGGGGACTGGGTAGGGGACACTGAAGCTTTCTTT; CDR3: CASSLTGDWVGDTEAFF
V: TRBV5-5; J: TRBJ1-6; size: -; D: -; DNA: TGTGCCAGCAGCGGGGGGCACGGTTCCTATAATTCACCCCTCCACTTT; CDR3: CASSGGHGSYNSPLHF
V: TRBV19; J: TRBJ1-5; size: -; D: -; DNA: TGTGCCAGTAGTATAGCTCCTGACCGGGGTTTTTTAGGGCCCCAGCATTTT; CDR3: CASSIAPDRGFLGPQHF
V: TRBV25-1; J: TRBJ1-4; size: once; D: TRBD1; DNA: TGTGCCAGCAGTCCGCCCGGGACAGAGAAAAAACTGTTTTTT; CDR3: CASSPPGTEKKLFF
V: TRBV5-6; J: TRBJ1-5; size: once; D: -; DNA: TGTGCCAGCAGCTTGGGGCCGGAAGAGGGACATTTTCATTTT; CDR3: CASSLGPEEGHFHF
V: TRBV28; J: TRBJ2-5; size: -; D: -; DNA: TGTGCCAGCAAGGACTCGAATGGGGAGACCCAGTACTTC; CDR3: CASKDSNGETQYF
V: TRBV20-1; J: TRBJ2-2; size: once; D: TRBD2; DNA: TGCAGTGCTAGTGGGCGGGAGTACACCGGGGAGCTGTTTTTT; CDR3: CSASGREYTGELFF
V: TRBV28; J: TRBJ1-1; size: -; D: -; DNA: TGTGCCAGCAAGTTGGGGGGCACTGAAGCTTTCTTT; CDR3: CASKLGGTEAFF
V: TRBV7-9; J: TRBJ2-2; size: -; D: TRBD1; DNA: TGTGCCAGCAGCGGGCCCGGGACAGGCGAAAACACCGGGGAGCTGTTTTTT; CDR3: CASSGPGTGENTGELFF
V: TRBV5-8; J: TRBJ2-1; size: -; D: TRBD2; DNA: TGTGCCGTAGGTCCAAGCGGGGGGTACAATGAGCAGTTCTTC; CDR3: CAVGPSGGYNEQFF
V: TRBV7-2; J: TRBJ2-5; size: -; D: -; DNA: TGTGCCAGCAGCTTAGGCGGACAGCAAGAGACCCAGTACTTC; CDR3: CASSLGGQQETQYF
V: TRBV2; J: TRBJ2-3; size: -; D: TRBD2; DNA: TGTGCCAGCAGTTACGCTGGGACTAGCGGGAGTCCAGATACGCAGTATTTT; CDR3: CASSYAGTSGSPDTQYF
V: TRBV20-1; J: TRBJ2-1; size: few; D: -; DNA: TGCAGTGCGAGTAAGACTAGTTGGATGAACAATGAGCAGTTCTTC; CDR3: CSASKTSWMNNEQFF
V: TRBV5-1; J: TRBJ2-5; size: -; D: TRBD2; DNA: TGCGCCAGCAGCTTGTGGGCTAGCGGAGGAGAGACCCAGTACTTC; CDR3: CASSLWASGGETQYF
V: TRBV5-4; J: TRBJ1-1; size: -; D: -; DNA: TGTGCCAGCAGCTTGCCTTTCCGAGGGGCCACTGAAGCTTTCTTT; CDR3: CASSLPFRGATEAFF
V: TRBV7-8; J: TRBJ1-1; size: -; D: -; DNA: TGTGCCAGCAGCTCGGGACATTTAACTGAAGCTTTCTTT; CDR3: CASSSGHLTEAFF
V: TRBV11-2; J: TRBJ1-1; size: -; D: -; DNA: TGTGCCAGCACCAACAATCTCAACACTGAAGCTTTCTTT; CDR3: CASTNNLNTEAFF
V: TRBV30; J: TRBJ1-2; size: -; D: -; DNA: TGTGCCTGGAGTGTACGATGGGGGTCCGGGCCTGGCTACACCTTC; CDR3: CAWSVRWGSGPGYTF
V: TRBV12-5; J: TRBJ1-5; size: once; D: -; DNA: TGTGCTAGTGGTTGGAACGGGTCCTTCCCGGGCATTAGCAATCAGCCCCAGCATTTT; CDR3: CASGWNGSFPGISNQPQHF
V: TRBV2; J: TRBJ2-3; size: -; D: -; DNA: TGTGCCAGCAGTGAAGTGGGAATGGGGGCTAACCCAGATACGCAGTATTTT; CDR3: CASSEVGMGANPDTQYF
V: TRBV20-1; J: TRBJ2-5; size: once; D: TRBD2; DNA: TGCAGTGCTCGTGGACTAGGTGTTTATGGTCAAGAGACCCAGTACTTC; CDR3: CSARGLGVYGQETQYF
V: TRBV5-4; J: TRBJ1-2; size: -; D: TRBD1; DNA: TGTGCCAGCAGCTGGACTCCCAAGACAGGGGGCGGTGGCTACACCTTC; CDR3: CASSWTPKTGGGGYTF
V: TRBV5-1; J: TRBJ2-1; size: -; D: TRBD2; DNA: TGCGCCAGCAGCTTGGGACTAGCGGGAGCTTGGAATGAGCAGTTCTTC; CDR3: CASSLGLAGAWNEQFF
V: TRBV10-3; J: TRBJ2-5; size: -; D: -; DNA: TGTGCCATCAGTGGAGGCTACGAGGGGGAGACCCAGTACTTC; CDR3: CAISGGYEGETQYF
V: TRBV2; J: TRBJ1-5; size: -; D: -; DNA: TGTGCCAGCAGGCCCGGGGGGGGAAGGGGCAATCAGCCCCAGCATTTT; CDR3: CASRPGGGRGNQPQHF
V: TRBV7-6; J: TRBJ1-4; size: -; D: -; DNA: TGTGCCAGCAGCCCGGGGGTTTATGAAAAACTGTTTTTT; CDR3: CASSPGVYEKLFF
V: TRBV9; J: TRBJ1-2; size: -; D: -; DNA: TGTGCCAGCACCCGACTCTATGGCTACACCTTC; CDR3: CASTRLYGYTF
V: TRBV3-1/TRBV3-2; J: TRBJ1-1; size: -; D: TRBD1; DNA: TGTGCCAGCAGCCAAAGGGACAGAGCCACTGAAGCTTTCTTT; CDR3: CASSQRDRATEAFF
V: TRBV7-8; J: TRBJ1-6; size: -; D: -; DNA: TGTGCCAGCAGCCAGAGTCGAGATAATTCACCCCTCCACTTT; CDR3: CASSQSRDNSPLHF
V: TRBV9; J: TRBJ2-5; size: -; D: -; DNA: TGTGCCAGCAGCGCCCGCGCGGGGCCAACGGGGTGGCGGACCCAGTACTTC; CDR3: CASSARAGPTGWRTQYF
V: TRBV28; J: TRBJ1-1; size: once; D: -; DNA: TGTGCCAGCAGTACTATTCACACTGAAGCTTTCTTT; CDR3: CASSTIHTEAFF
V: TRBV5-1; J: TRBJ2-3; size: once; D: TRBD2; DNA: TGCGCCAGCAGCTCATCGGGGGGAGGGGACACAGATACGCAGTATTTT; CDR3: CASSSSGGGDTDTQYF
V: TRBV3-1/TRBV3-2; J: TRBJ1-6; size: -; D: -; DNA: TGTGCCAGCAGCCAAGGTACAGGGAGCCATAATTCACCCCTCCACTTT; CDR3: CASSQGTGSHNSPLHF
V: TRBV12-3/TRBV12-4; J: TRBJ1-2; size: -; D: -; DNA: TGTGCCAGCAGCCCCGGGAGGAACTATGGCTACACCTTC; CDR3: CASSPGRNYGYTF
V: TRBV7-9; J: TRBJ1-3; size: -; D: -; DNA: TGTGCCAGCGGTTCCGGAAACACCATATATTTT; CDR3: CASGSGNTIYF
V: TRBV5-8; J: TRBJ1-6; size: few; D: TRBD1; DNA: TGTGCCAGCAGCTTGAGAGGACAGGGGGGGTCCTATAATTCACCCCTCCACTTT; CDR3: CASSLRGQGGSYNSPLHF